The present TCR beta chain was sequenced within a study of Graves' ophthalmopathy and Graves' hyperthyroidism. General study findings and limits: The model forecast ophthalmopathy progression, reaching 60% to 71% sensitivity and about 75% specificity.

The CDR3 length is 15 residues. With V trimmed by 5 bases and J by 0 bases, 5 bases remained unmatched. Per germline, CDR1 LNHDA and CDR2 SQIVND (reference sequence). Researchers took RNA transcripts and amplified TCR beta CDR3 regions from them. After a first-round RT-PCR with HTBI primers, a second-round multiplex PCR was run. TCRdb fed the multiplex PCR reads into MiXCR, producing one record per CDR3 protein. The data contain 900,000 to 1,200,000 distinct CDR3 sequences, 36% of them singletons. Diagnosis was based on clinical symptoms, serum thyroxine, TRAb, thyroid ultrasound and orbital computed tomography. About this clonotype itself: Its matching antigen is unknown.

The TCR was taken from an adult man with Graves' hyperthyroidism. The specimen was peripheral blood or thyroid tissue (not recorded which). The J gene is TRBJ2-7, the V gene TRBV19; 9 nucleotides match TRBD1. The CDR3 sequence: CASSPETGGSYEQYF. In DNA, the CDR3 is TGTGCCAGTAGTCCCGAGACAGGGGGCTCCTACGAGCAGTACTTC.